A single sample is the source of the 12 T cell receptor beta chains below, sequenced in a study of cytomegalovirus exposure and HLA in healthy donors (TCRdb year 2017). The method was the immunoSEQ multiplex PCR assay. For the multiplex PCR, a mixture combining 60 forward primers for TCR Vbeta segments and 13 reverse primers for TCR Jbeta segments was used. TCRdb provides this immuneACCESS table in a form limited to in-frame rearrangements. Some clones are lacking; in checked studies, under half of them reflect an unresolved V gene, and why the rest are absent is not known. Recorded for this sample are under 130,000 clones; more than 60% of them occurred a single time. The top ten constitute over 2% of the sample. Sequenced material: PBMCs. Receptors were obtained from a man aged 25-45 years in good health and CMV-seronegative.

The chain couples TRBV7-9 to TRBJ1-5; a possible D gene is TRBD1 (5 bases). CDR1 and CDR2 (germline): SEHNR, FQNEAQ (reference sequence). The CDR3 consists of 15 residues. V lost 4 bases and J lost 2, with 12 bases in between. The CDR3 region has the DNA TGTGCCAGCAGCTCCCAGGGTGGCGGCAATCAGCCCCAGCATTTT. Protein sequence: CASSSQGGGNQPQHF. The full variable domain, completed using reference TRBV7-9 and TRBJ1-5, is DTGVSQNPRHKITKRGQNVTFRCDPISEHNRLYWYRQTLGQGPEFLTYFQNEAQLEKSRLLSDRFSAERPKGSFSTLEIQRTEQGDSAMYLCASSSQGGGNQPQHFGDGTRLSIL.

V and J are TRBV19 and TRBJ2-5; TRBD2 matches at 13 bases. CDR3 length: 17 amino acids. Germline V CDR1 and CDR2: LNHDA, SQIVND (reference sequence). V shed 5 bases, J shed 3 bases, and the junction held 9 bases outside the gene matches. The CDR3 DNA is TGTGCCAGTAGTGCGTTTACTAGCGGGAGGGCCGAAGAGACCCAGTACTTC. This sequence encodes CASSAFTSGRAEETQYF.

The chain combines TRBV7-6 with TRBJ2-4; 11 bases line up with TRBD1. Per the germline V gene, CDR1 is SGHVS and CDR2 is FNYEAQ. Losses at the gene ends were 5 bases for V and 1 base for J; bases not matched to a gene: 4. This CDR3 comprises 16 residues. CDR3 amino acids: CASSAGQGAAKNIQYF. The CDR3 DNA reads as TGTGCCAGCAGCGCTGGACAGGGGGCGGCCAAAAACATTCAGTACTTC.

This clone was counted a few times. The CDR3 DNA follows: TGTGCCAGCTCACCACCGCGGGGACAGGCCCATGGCTACACCTTC. This sequence encodes CASSPPRGQAHGYTF. The chain carries TRBV18 and TRBJ1-2; the match to TRBD1 covers 8 bases. The length of the CDR3 is 15 residues. J was trimmed by 6 bases and V by 0 bases; bases with no gene match: 6. Per germline, CDR1 KGHSH and CDR2 LQKENI.

The chain carries TRBV7-2 and TRBJ2-7, with 7 bases fitting TRBD2. The CDR3 consists of 14 residues. Germline V gene data show CDR1 as SGHTA and CDR2 as FQGNSA. Trimming removed 3 bases from V and 6 bases from J; junction bases left unmatched: 8. The chain's CDR3 is CASSFTGLVGEQYF. CDR3 nucleotides: TGTGCCAGCAGCTTTACAGGACTAGTCGGCGAGCAGTACTTC.

In DNA form, the CDR3 reads TGTGCCAGCAGCTTGGCGGGCGCGGCGGGAGAAAAACTGTTTTTT. This codes for CASSLAGAAGEKLFF. This chain links TRBV5-5 with TRBJ1-4; D gene ambiguous. Trimming took 0 bases from V and 8 from J, leaving 14 bases between them. The V gene's germline CDR1 is SGHKS and CDR2 YYEKEE (reference sequence). This CDR3 contains 15 residues.

The chain recombines TRBV18 with TRBJ1-4; unclear D gene. CDR1 is KGHSH and CDR2 is LQKENI in the germline V gene. Trimming pared 0 bases from V and 8 bases from J, leaving 7 bases between. The CDR3 runs 13 residues. For the CDR3, the DNA is TGTGCCAGCTCACCACCGGAGGTAGAAAAACTGTTTTTT. Translating it yields CASSPPEVEKLFF.

This rearrangement joins TRBV9 to TRBJ2-5; 8 nucleotides line up with TRBD1. Trimming cost V 4 bases and J 5 bases; bases outside gene matches: 16. The CDR3 contains 17 residues. From germline, CDR1 is SGDLS and CDR2 YYNGEE. The CDR3 is CASSPTPDTGGRETQYF. The CDR3 DNA sequence: TGTGCCAGCAGCCCCACACCCGATACAGGGGGAAGGGAGACCCAGTACTTC.

The chain is built from TRBV11-2 and TRBJ2-7, with D perhaps TRBD1 (6 bases). V shed 0 bases and J shed 5 bases, with 20 bases lying between them. Looked up from germline, CDR1 is SGHAT and CDR2 is FQNNGV. This CDR3 has 17 residues. DNA for the CDR3: TGTGCCAGCAGCTTAGATCGACAGGATCGTAGCTGGGACGAGCAGTACTTC. Amino acids: CASSLDRQDRSWDEQYF.

The rearrangement joins TRBV18 to TRBJ2-3; tentatively, D is TRBD1 (6 bases). Deletions cut 3 bases from V and 2 bases from J, with 9 bases between. Germline V gene sequence: CDR1 KGHSH, CDR2 LQKENI. The CDR3 contains 14 residues. The CDR3 protein is CASSPGQTTDTQYF. In DNA form, the CDR3 reads TGTGCCAGCTCACCCGGACAGACCACAGATACGCAGTATTTT.

The chain carries TRBV30 and TRBJ1-1; no definite D call. The V and J ends lost 2 bases and 11 bases respectively, with 15 bases between them. CDR1 is GTSNPN, CDR2 SVGIG, per germline (reference sequence). The CDR3 has 12 amino acids. The chain's CDR3 is CAWSTLSSGAFF. DNA of the CDR3: TGTGCCTGGAGTACTTTGAGCAGCGGGGCTTTCTTT.

The CDR3 coding sequence is TGTGCCAGCAGTCCCCCAGGGGGTAAAACGCAGTATTTT. This gives the protein CASSPPGGKTQYF. J is TRBJ2-3 and V is TRBV6-4; TRBD1 matches at 7 bases. V lost 5 bases to trimming and J lost 9 bases; unmatched junction nucleotides: 8. CDR3 length: 13 amino acids. The V gene's germline CDR1 is MRHNA and CDR2 SNTAGT.